This T cell receptor beta chain comes out of a study of cytomegalovirus exposure and HLA in healthy donors. Study-wide findings and caveats: Judged likely to be a sequencing artifact was a cluster of highly shared sequence variants. Later examination showed HLA-associated TCR beta chains had greater clonal expansion than equally common others. Reportedly, cytomegalovirus status was diagnosed with high sensitivity and specificity.

As regards this clone: No antigen is known for it.

Researchers ran the PCR with 60 Vbeta and 13 Jbeta primers. TCRdb's table, derived via immunoSEQ multiplex PCR, lists solely in-frame clones and lacks some. The table records about 160,000 clones, 65% to 90% of them present only once. Nominally healthy donors provided the samples, though records likely missed some immune exposures. This CDR3 is 17 amino acids long. From germline, CDR1 is SGHNT and CDR2 YYREEE (reference sequence). J gave up 7 bases and V 0 bases, and 6 bases lay outside the gene matches. What was sequenced was PBMCs. The chain uses TRBV5-4 and TRBJ2-2, with TRBD2 matching 13 bases. This sequence was found in a human donor in good health. The CDR3 here is CASSLVLAGGPGGELFF. CDR3 bases: TGTGCCAGCAGCTTGGTACTAGCGGGGGGGCCCGGCGGGGAGCTGTTTTTT.